This T cell receptor beta chain was found in a study of T cells in Graves' hyperthyroidism and ophthalmopathy. General study results and limits: Median prediction lead before ophthalmopathy onset was 5.5 to 7 months with the model.

RNA transcripts were the template for amplifying TCR beta CDR3 regions. The HTBI primer set served for first-round RT-PCR of the TCR CDR3. TCRdb fed the multiplex PCR reads into MiXCR, producing one record per CDR3 protein. The table lists 480,000 or so distinct CDR3 sequences, approximately 48% of them singletons, with 35% to 50% in the top ten. To note about this clonotype: Its specificity is unknown.

This CDR3 is built from 13 residues. The germline V gene has CDR1 SQVTM and CDR2 ANQGSEA. V was clipped by 5 bases and J by 5 bases; unmatched bases: 5. This TCR was sampled from an adult woman with Graves' disease, either hyperthyroidism or ophthalmopathy (not recorded which). The sequenced material came from peripheral blood or thyroid tissue (not recorded which). V usage is TRBV29-1 and J usage is TRBJ2-7; 11 bases fit TRBD2. The CDR3 reads CSVLTSGRDEQYF. CDR3 nucleotides: TGCAGCGTTTTAACTAGCGGGAGAGACGAGCAGTACTTC.